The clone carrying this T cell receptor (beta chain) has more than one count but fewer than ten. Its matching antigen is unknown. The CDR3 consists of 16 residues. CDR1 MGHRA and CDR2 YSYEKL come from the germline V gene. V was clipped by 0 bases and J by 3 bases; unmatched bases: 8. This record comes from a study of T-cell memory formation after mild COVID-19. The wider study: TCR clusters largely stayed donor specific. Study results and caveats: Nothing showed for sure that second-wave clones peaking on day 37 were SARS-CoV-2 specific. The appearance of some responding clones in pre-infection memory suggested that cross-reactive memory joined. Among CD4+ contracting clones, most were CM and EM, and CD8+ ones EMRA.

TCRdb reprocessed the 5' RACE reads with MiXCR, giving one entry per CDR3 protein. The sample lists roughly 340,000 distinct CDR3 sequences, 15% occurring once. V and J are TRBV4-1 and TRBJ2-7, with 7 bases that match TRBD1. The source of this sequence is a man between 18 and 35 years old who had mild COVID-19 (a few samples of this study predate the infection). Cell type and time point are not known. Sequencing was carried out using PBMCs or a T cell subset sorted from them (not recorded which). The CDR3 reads CASSQEGPTGSYEQYF. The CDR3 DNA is TGCGCCAGCAGCCAAGAAGGTCCGACAGGGAGCTACGAGCAGTACTTC.